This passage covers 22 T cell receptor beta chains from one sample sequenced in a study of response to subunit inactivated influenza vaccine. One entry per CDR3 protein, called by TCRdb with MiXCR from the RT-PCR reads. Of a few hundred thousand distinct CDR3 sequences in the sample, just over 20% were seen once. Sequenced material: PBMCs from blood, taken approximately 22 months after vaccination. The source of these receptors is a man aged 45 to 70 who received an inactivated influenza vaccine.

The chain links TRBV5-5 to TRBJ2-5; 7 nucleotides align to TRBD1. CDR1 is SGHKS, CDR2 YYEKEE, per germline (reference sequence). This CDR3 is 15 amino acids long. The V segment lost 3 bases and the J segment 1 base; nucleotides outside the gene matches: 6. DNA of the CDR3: TGTGCCAGCAGCTCGACGGGACAGAGCCAAGAGACCCAGTACTTC. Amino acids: CASSSTGQSQETQYF.

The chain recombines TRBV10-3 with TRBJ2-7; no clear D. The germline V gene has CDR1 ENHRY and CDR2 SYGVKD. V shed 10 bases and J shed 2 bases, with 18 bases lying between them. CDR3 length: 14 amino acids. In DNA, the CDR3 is TGTGCCACCAAGGAGCTAACAGTCGCCTACGAGCAGTACTTC. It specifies CATKELTVAYEQYF.

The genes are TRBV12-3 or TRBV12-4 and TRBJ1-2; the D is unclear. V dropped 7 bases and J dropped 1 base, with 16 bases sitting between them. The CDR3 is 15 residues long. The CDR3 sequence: CASTKKFQNNYGYTF. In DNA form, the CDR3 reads TGTGCCAGCACCAAAAAGTTTCAGAATAACTATGGCTACACCTTC.

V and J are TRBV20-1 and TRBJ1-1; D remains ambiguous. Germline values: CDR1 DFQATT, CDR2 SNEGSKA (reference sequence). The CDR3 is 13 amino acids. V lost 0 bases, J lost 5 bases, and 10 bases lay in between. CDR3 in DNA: TGCAGTGCTAGAGATTCCGGGAGGACTGAAGCTTTCTTT. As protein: CSARDSGRTEAFF.

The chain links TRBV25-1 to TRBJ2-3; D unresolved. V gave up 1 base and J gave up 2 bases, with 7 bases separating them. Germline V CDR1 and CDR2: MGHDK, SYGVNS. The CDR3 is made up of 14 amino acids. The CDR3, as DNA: TGTGCCAGCAGTGAATCCGGGTCCACAGATACGCAGTATTTT. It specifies CASSESGSTDTQYF. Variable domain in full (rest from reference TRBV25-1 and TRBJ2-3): EADIYQTPRYLVIGTGKKITLECSQTMGHDKMYWYQQDPGMELHLIHYSYGVNSTEKGDLSSESTVSRIRTEHFPLTLESARPSHTSQYLCASSESGSTDTQYFGPGTRLTVL.

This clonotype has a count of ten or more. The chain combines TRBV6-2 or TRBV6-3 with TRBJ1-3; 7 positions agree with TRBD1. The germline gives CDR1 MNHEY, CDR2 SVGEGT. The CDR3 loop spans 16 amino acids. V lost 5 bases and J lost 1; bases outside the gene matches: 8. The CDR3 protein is CASSTPGQQSGNTIYF. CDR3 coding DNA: TGTGCCAGCAGTACTCCGGGACAGCAGTCTGGAAACACCATATATTTT.

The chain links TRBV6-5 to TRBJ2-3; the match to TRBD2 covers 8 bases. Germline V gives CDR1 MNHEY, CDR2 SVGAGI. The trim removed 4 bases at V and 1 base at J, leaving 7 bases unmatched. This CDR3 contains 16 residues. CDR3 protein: CASSSSGGIRTDTQYF. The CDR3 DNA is TGTGCCAGCAGTTCCAGCGGGGGAATACGCACAGATACGCAGTATTTT.

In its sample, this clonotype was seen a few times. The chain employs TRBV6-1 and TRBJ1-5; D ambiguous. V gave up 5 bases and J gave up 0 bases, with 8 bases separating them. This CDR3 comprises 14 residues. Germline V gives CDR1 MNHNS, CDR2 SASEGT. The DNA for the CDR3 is TGTGCCAGCAGTCTCAAGATTAGCAATCAGCCCCAGCATTTT. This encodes CASSLKISNQPQHF.

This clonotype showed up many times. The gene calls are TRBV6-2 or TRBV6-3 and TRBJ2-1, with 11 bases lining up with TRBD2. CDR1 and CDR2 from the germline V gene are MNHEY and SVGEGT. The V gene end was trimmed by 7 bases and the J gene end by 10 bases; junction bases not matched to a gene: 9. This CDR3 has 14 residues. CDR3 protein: CASTTGTSGQEQFF. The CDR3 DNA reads TGTGCCAGCACCACCGGGACTAGCGGACAAGAGCAGTTCTTC.

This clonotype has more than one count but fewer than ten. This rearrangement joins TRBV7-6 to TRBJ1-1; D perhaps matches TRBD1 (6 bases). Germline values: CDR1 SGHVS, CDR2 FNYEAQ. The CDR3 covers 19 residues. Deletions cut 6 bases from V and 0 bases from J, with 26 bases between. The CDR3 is CASRPGRTVPQIMNTEAFF. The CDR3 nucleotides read TGTGCCAGCAGACCAGGGCGGACAGTCCCTCAGATCATGAACACTGAAGCTTTCTTT.

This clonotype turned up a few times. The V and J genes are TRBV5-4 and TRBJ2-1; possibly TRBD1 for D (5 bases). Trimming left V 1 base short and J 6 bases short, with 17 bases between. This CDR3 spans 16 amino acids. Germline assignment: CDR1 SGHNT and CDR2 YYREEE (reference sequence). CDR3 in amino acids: CASSLNGHNYINEQFF. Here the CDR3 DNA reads TGTGCCAGCAGCTTGAATGGACACAATTACATCAATGAGCAGTTCTTC. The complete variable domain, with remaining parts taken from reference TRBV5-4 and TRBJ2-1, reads ETGVTQSPTHLIKTRGQQVTLRCSSQSGHNTVSWYQQALGQGPQFIFQYYREEENGRGNFPPRFSGLQFPNYSSELNVNALELDDSALYLCASSLNGHNYINEQFFGPGTRLTVL.

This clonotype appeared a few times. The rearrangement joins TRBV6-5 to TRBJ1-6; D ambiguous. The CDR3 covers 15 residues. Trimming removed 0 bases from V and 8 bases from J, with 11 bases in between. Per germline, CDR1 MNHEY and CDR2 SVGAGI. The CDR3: CASSYSGREYSPLHF. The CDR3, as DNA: TGTGCCAGCAGTTACTCGGGTAGGGAGTATTCACCCCTCCACTTT.

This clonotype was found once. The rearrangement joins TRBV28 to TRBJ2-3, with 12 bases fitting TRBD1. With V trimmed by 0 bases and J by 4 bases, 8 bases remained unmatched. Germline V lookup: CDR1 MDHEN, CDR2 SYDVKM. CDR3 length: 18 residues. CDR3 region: CASSLWGQGAVSADTQYF. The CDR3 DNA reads TGTGCCAGCAGTTTATGGGGACAGGGGGCAGTTTCTGCAGATACGCAGTATTTT.

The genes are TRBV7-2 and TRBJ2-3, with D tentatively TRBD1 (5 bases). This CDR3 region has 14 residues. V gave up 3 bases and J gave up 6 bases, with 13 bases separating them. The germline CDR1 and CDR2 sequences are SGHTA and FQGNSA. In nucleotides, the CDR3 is TGTGCCAGCAGCTTTTATCAGGGTCTGGATACGCAGTATTTT. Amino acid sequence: CASSFYQGLDTQYF. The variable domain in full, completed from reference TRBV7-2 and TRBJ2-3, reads GAGVSQSPSNKVTEKGKDVELRCDPISGHTALYWYRQSLGQGLEFLIYFQGNSAPDKSGLPSDRFSAERTGGSVSTLTIQRTQQEDSAVYLCASSFYQGLDTQYFGPGTRLTVL.

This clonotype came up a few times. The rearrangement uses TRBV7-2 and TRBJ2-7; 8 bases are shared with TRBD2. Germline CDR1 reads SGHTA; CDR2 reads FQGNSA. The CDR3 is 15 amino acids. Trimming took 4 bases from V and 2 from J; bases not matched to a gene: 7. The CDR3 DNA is TGTGCCAGCAGCTCCCGGGGGGGACCGACCTACGAGCAGTACTTC. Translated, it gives CASSSRGGPTYEQYF.

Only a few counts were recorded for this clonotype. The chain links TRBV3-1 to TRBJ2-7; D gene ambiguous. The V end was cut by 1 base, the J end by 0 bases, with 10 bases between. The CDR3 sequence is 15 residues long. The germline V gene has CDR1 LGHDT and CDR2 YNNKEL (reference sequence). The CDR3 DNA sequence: TGTGCCAGCAGCCAAGCCGCTCTCCCCTCCTACGAGCAGTACTTC. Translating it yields CASSQAALPSYEQYF.

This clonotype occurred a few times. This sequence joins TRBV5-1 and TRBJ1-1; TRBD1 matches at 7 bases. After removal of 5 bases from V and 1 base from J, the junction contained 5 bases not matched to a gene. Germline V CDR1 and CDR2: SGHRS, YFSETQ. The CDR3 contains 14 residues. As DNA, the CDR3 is TGCGCCAGCAGTATGGGACAGAAGAACACTGAAGCTTTCTTT. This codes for CASSMGQKNTEAFF.

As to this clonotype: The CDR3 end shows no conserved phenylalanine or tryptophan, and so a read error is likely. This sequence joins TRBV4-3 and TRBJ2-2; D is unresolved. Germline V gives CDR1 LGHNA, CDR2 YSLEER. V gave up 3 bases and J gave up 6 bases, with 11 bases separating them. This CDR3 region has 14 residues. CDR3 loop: CASSQTPLAGELFI. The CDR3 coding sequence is TGCGCCAGCAGCCAGACCCCACTCGCCGGGGAGCTGTTTATT.

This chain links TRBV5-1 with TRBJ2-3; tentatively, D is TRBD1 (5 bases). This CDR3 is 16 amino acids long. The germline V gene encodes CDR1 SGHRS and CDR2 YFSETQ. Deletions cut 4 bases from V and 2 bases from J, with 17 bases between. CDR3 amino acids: CASSPKGWENTDTQYF. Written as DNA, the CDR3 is TGCGCCAGCAGCCCTAAGGGGTGGGAAAACACAGATACGCAGTATTTT.

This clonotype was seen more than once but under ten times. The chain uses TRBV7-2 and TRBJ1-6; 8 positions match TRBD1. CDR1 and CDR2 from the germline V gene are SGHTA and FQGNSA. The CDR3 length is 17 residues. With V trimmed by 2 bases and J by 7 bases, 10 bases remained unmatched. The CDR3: CASSLLGQGGKNSPLHF. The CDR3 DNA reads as TGTGCCAGCAGCTTACTCGGACAGGGTGGAAAGAATTCACCCCTCCACTTT.

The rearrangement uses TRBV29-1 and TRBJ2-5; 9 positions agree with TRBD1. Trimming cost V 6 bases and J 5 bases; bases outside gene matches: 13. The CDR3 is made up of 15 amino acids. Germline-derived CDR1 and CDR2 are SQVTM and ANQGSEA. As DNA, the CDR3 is TGCAGCGTCGCTACCGGGACAGGGAATAGGGAGACCCAGTACTTC. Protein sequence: CSVATGTGNRETQYF.

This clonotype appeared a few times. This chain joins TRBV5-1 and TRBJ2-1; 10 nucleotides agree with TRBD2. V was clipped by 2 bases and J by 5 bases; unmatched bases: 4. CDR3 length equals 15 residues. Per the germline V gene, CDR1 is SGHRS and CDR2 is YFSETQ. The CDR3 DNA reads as TGCGCCAGCAGCTTACTAGCGGGAAATGACAATGAGCAGTTCTTC. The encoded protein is CASSLLAGNDNEQFF.